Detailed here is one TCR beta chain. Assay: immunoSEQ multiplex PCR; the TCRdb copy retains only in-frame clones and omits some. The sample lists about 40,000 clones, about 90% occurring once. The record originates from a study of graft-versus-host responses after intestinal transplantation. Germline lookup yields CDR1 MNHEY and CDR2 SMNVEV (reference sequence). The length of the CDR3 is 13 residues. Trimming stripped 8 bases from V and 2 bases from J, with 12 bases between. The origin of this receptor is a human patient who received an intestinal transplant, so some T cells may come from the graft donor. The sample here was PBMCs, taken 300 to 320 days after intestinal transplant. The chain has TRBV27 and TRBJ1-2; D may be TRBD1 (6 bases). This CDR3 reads CASGSGTNYGYTF. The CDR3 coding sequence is TGTGCCAGCGGGTCCGGGACAAACTATGGCTACACCTTC.